The entry below describes one T cell receptor (beta chain). As processed by the authors: Counts of nucleated cells, estimated from reference gene primer amplification, were obtained. The assay was immunoSEQ multiplex PCR, and TCRdb's table has in-frame clones only and misses some. That table furnishes V, J and clone size, whereas the DNA furnished D and trimming. Among roughly 140,000 clones listed, 80% were seen once. CDR3 length: 14 residues. Trimming stripped 4 bases from V and 4 bases from J, with 12 bases between. This record comes from a study of blood T cell repertoires in COVID-19. On the study more broadly: COVID-19 samples, acute and convalescent, were from the United States, Italy and Spain. Sample material is recorded as cDNA or gDNA derived from T cells, B-cell-depleted T cells, or PBMCs.

V usage is TRBV5-3 and J usage is TRBJ1-5, with D perhaps matching TRBD1 (6 bases). TRBV5-3 carries the ORF label, with uncertain function. The sequencing sample was made of peripheral blood. This TCR was sampled from a man aged 65-85 years who had recovered from COVID-19. CDR3 sequence (DNA): TGTGCCAGAAGCCCGGACAGAAAAAATCAGCCCCAGCATTTT. Protein product: CARSPDRKNQPQHF.